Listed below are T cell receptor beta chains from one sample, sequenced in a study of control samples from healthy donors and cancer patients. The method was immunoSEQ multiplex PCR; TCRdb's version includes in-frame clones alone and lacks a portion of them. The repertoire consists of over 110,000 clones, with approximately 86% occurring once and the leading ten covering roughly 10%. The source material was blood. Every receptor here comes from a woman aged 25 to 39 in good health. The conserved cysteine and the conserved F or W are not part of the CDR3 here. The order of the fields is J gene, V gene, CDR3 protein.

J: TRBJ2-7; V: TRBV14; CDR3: ASSPRAGTYEQY
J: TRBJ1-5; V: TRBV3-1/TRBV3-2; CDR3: ASSQGYDQPQH
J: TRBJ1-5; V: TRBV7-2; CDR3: ASSLLVSGSQPQH
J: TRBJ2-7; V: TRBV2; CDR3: ATQRPGYEQY
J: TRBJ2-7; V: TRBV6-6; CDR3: ASRPSGGNYEQY
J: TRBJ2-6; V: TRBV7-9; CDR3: ASSLRGISGANVLT
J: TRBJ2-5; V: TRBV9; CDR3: ASSVGWETQY
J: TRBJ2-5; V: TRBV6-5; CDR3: ASRGQGQETQY
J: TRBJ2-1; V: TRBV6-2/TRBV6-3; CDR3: ASSYSAGGPDEQF
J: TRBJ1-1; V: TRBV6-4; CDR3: ASVTGGSNTEAF
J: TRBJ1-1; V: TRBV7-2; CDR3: ASSRGDSLNTEAF
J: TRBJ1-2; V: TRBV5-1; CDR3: ASSNPGGTFYSGYT
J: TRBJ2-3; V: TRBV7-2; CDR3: ASSLSLASTDTQY
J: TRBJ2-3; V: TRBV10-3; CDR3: AIRAGVGTDTQY
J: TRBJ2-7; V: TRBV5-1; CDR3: ASSLVTGGTYEQY
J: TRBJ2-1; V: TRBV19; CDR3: ASSIGQGRAYNEQF
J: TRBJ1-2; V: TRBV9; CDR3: ASSVDDRVVGGYT
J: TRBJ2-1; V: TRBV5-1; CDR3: ASRRLSGPQSYNEQF
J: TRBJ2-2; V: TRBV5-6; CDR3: ASSRWTGGTGELF
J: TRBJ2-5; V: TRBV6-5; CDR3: ASSSSDWQETQY
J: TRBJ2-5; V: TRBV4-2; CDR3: ASSQGVGGSETQY
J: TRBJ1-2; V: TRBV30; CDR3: AWRVWVDGYT
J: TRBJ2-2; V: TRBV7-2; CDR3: ASRPGRATGELF
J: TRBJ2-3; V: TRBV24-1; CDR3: ATSVRAGGSDTQY
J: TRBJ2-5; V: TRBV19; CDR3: ASSPSGSWGWETQY
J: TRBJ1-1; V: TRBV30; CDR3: AWKQGGDTEAF
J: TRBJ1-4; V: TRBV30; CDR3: AWRKKGSNEKLF
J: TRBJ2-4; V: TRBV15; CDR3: ATSTPGALAKNIQY
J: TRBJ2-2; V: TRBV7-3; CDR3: ASRPHGEISAGELF
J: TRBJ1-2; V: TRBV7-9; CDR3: ASSLVSGPNYGYT
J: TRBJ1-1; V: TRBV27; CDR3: ASRGGENTEAF
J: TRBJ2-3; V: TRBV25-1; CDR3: ASSPQTDTQY
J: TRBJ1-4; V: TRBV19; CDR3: ASSIWGPANEKLF
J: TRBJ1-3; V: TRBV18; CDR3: ASSPLPPGAGGNTIY
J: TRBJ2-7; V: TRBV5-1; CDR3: ASRSQPGTPTQEQY
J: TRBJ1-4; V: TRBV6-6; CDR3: ASSYGDGNEKLF
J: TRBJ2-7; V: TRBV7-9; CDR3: ASRINCGQGTEQY
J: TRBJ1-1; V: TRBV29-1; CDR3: SASGGVRNTEAF
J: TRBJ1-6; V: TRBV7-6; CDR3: ASSLRAGSNSPLH
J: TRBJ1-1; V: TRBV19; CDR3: ASSISDSLEAF
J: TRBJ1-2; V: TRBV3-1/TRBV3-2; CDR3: ANFNTGEGYT
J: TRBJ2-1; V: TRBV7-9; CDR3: ASSLVGMVNEQF
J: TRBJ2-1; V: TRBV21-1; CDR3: ASSAIAPARTYNEQF
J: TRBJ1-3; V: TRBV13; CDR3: ASSLRIGTLGNTIY
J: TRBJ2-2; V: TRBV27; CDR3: ASSHRGTSGRKDTGELF
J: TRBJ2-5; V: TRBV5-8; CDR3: ASSIQGWETQY
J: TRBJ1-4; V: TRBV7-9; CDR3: ASSADRATNEKLF
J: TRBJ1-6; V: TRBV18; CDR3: ASSPPQGSNLH
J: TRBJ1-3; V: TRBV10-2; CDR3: ASSERSSSGNTIY
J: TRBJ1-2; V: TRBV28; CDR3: ASSSRTGQYGYT
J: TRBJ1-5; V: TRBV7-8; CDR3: ASSPGRGGSNQPQH
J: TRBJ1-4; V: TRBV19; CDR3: ASSPWDGTSEKLF
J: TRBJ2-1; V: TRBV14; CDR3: ASSQTGLAAYNEQF
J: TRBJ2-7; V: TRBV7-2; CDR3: ASSLAAAYEQY
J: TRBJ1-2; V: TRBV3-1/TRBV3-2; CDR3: ASSQGGAAPIYGYT
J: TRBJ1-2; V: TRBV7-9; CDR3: ASSSGQGTSYGYT
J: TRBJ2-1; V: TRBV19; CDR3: ASNTVNRRRNNEQF